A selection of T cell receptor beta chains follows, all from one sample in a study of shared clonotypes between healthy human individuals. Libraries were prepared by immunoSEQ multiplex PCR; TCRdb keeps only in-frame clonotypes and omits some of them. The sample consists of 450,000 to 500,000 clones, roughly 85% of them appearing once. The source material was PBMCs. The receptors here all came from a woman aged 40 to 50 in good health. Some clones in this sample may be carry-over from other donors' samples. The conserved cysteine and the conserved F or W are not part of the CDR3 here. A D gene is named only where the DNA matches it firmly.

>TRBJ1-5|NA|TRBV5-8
ASSSERGDLTLNQPQH
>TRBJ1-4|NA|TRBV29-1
SAGSGGGEKLF
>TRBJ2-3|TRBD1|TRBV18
ASSWTGSTDTQY
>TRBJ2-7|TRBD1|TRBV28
ASSLRGDRAYEQY
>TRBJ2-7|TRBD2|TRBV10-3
AISESVTSGSYEQY
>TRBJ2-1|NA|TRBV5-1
ASKESDPYNEQF
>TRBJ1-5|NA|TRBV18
ASSTAVGSNQPQH
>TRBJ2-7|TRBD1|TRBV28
ASSLQPGQRFASYEQY
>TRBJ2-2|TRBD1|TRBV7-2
ASRNDRGAGELF
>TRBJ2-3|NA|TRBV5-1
ASSLQGSDTQY
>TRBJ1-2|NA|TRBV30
AWGPPGGWGSGYT
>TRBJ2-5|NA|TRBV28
ASTAQVQETQY
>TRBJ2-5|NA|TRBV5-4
ASRAGPQETQY
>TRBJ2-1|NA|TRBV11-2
ASSISRLGQF
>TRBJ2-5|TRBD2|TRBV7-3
ASSLIPAGVGPETQY
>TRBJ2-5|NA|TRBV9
ASSAPPGQGLETQY
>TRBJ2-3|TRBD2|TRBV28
ASRTSLGTDTQY
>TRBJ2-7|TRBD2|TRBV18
ASSPREDFRSYEQY
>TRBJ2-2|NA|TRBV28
ASSLWGRETGELF
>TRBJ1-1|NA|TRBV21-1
ASSKGQNTEAF